A selection of T cell receptor beta chains follows, all from one sample in a study of blood T cell repertoires in COVID-19. TCRdb's table, derived via immunoSEQ multiplex PCR, lists solely in-frame clones and lacks some. Here the sample spans more than 95,000 clones, around 90% being singletons. The specimen sequenced was peripheral blood. These receptors were obtained from a human donor in a cohort sampled during active COVID-19. CDR3s leave out the opening cysteine and the closing phenylalanine or tryptophan. Fields, in order: clone size, D gene, J gene, V gene, CDR3 protein. A D gene is named only where the DNA matches it firmly. Size is omitted from some rows. Given values are once, few, many or a class for expanded clones.

>.|TRBD1|TRBJ2-1|TRBV27
ASSLPIRQGTHEQF
>once|.|TRBJ2-5|TRBV5-1
ASSPGHLQETQY
>.|TRBD1|TRBJ2-7|TRBV19
ASSPGQGFEQY
>.|.|TRBJ2-3|TRBV7-9
ASGVSTDTQY
>.|.|TRBJ1-2|TRBV11-2
ASSSRTAPNYGYT
>.|.|TRBJ1-1|TRBV6-6
ASSYSRLRSAF
>.|.|TRBJ2-2|TRBV18
ASSPRQTNTGELF
>.|.|TRBJ2-5|TRBV18
ASSPNSKETQY
>few|.|TRBJ1-1|TRBV11-2
ASSLNRNTEAF
>.|.|TRBJ1-3|TRBV4-1
ASSQIAAGPNTIY
>.|TRBD2|TRBJ2-7|TRBV7-3
ASSAQLAGGFEQY
>.|TRBD2|TRBJ2-7|TRBV5-4
ASSLVLAGVDEQY
>.|.|TRBJ1-5|TRBV19
ASSISGGNQPQH
>.|.|TRBJ1-2|TRBV2
ASSVGSDYGYT
>.|.|TRBJ1-2|TRBV29-1
SGQSPYDYGYT
>once|TRBD1|TRBJ2-1|TRBV7-2
ASSQTGGYNEQF
>.|.|TRBJ1-5|TRBV6-2/TRBV6-3
ASSYSRGSNQPQH
>.|.|TRBJ1-6|TRBV27
ASSSSPDISNSPLH
>.|.|TRBJ1-1|TRBV5-1
ASSLAEGAGAF
>.|TRBD1|TRBJ1-1|TRBV29-1
SGAYGQGQAF
>.|.|TRBJ1-2|TRBV10-3
ASRQDQNPNYGYT
>.|.|TRBJ2-6|TRBV4-1
ASSQDKAAGANVLT
>.|.|TRBJ2-7|TRBV2
ASRAVEQY
>.|.|TRBJ1-4|TRBV4-3
ASSQNIKEKLF
>.|.|TRBJ2-1|TRBV2
ASSGVSVSQF
>.|TRBD1|TRBJ1-1|TRBV19
ASSIRGSGTGGAF
>.|.|TRBJ1-1|TRBV29-1
SVANGGEAF
>.|TRBD1|TRBJ1-2|TRBV5-1
ASRRTGSYGYT
>.|.|TRBJ2-5|TRBV7-2
ASSLQRSGETQY
>.|.|TRBJ1-4|TRBV9
ASSVGKTTNEKLF
>.|TRBD2|TRBJ2-5|TRBV11-2
ASSLVASGGHETQY
>.|TRBD2|TRBJ2-1|TRBV4-1
ASSQTTSGGRSYNEQF
>.|.|TRBJ1-4|TRBV19
ASSLPPTNEKLF
>.|.|TRBJ2-1|TRBV6-2/TRBV6-3
ASSLLGQFSYNEQF
>.|.|TRBJ2-7|TRBV28
ASRPGSEAYEQY
>.|.|TRBJ1-5|TRBV6-1
ASSETRGGNQPQH
>.|TRBD2|TRBJ2-5|TRBV3-1/TRBV3-2
ASSLLSGSLETQY
>.|.|TRBJ1-2|TRBV19
ASTMGQGYYGYT
>once|TRBD1|TRBJ1-1|TRBV6-6
ASSSSDRGTEAF
>.|.|TRBJ1-1|TRBV5-1
ASSLSGQTR
>.|TRBD2|TRBJ2-5|TRBV28
ASSLGGAQTQY
>.|TRBD1|TRBJ1-2|TRBV2
ASSGERGRGGYT
>.|.|TRBJ2-7|TRBV5-6
ASSPDTSYEQY
>.|TRBD2|TRBJ2-7|TRBV7-2
ASSLASGGAYEQY
>.|TRBD1|TRBJ1-2|TRBV5-4
ASSRDRAYNYGYT
>.|.|TRBJ1-3|TRBV11-1
ASSPTEGNTIY